This record covers a single TCR beta chain. TCR beta CDR3 regions were amplified from RNA. The HTBI primer set served for first-round RT-PCR of the TCR CDR3. TCRdb reprocessed the multiplex PCR reads with MiXCR, giving one entry per CDR3 protein. The sample includes roughly 300,000 distinct CDR3 sequences, 20% to 25% of them seen just once. CDR1 SGHTA and CDR2 FQGNSA come from the germline V gene. The CDR3 consists of 14 residues. The V end lost 1 base, the J end lost 5 bases, and 11 bases lay between the germline ends. This sample is part of a study of T cells in Graves' hyperthyroidism and ophthalmopathy. Exclusion of a patient resulted from uncontrolled infection, other autoimmune disease, pregnancy or lactation.

The V gene is TRBV7-2, the J gene TRBJ1-1, with D unclear. The sequenced material came from blood. This receptor was taken from a man aged 35 to 55 with Graves' hyperthyroidism that later progressed to Graves' ophthalmopathy. CDR3 DNA: TGTGCCAGCAGCTTAGTGGGCAGTGGGACTGAAGCTTTCTTT. This sequence encodes CASSLVGSGTEAFF.